This entry is about one T cell receptor beta chain. Its antigen is not identified. The sample is drawn from a study of OX40 agonist ivuxolimab in advanced cancers. CDR1 is SGHTA and CDR2 is FQGNSA in the germline V gene. This CDR3 is 13 amino acids long. The V and J ends lost 1 base and 8 bases, in that order; junction bases with no gene match: 4. Method: immunoSEQ multiplex PCR; TCRdb's copy keeps in-frame clones and lacks some. Here the sample spans about 70,000 clones, more than 80% being singletons. Overall study findings and caveats: Expanded clones were, on average, more numerous among CD8+ T cells than CD4+. Doses of 0.1 to 3.0 mg/kg were accompanied by clonal expansion of CD4+ and CD8+ blood T cells by week 6. Among the lowest peripheral clonal expansion occurred in 0.1-3.0 mg/kg partial responders.

Sequencing was performed on CD4+ or CD8+ T cells sorted from blood, taken in a trial of the OX40 agonist ivuxolimab. The sequence was obtained from an adult with an advanced solid tumor such as melanoma, head and neck, liver or kidney cancer. The chain employs TRBV7-2 and TRBJ1-2; 7 bases align to TRBD1. CDR3 loop: CASSLVTGDGYTF. The CDR3 DNA sequence: TGTGCCAGCAGCTTAGTCACAGGGGACGGCTACACCTTC.